The rows below give T cell receptor beta chains drawn from one sample of a study of cytomegalovirus exposure and HLA in healthy donors. Data came from immunoSEQ multiplex PCR; TCRdb stores just in-frame clones and leaves some out. The sample includes under 200,000 clones, over 80% of them seen just once. Sequencing was carried out using PBMCs. Receptors were obtained from a male donor in good health and CMV-seronegative. Both conserved end residues are part of each CDR3. The D gene is left open where the match is weak. Not every row has a clone size; where given, it reads once, few, many or a size class.

V,D,size,length,J,CDR3,DNA
TRBV5-4,.,.,15,TRBJ2-5,CASSSDDRLQETQYF,TGTGCCAGCAGCTCTGACGACAGGCTGCAAGAGACCCAGTACTTC
TRBV5-1,.,.,14,TRBJ2-2,CASSLGQNTGELFF,TGCGCCAGCAGCTTAGGACAGAACACCGGGGAGCTGTTTTTT
TRBV25-1,TRBD1,.,16,TRBJ2-2,CASSESNRGPGGELFF,TGTGCCAGCAGTGAATCGAACAGGGGGCCTGGCGGGGAGCTGTTTTTT
TRBV6-5,.,.,15,TRBJ2-1,CASSRAGQVYNEQFF,TGTGCCAGCAGCCGAGCGGGACAGGTATACAATGAGCAGTTCTTC
TRBV21-1,.,.,17,TRBJ1-4,CASSAITRTSSNEKLFF,TGTGCCAGCAGCGCAATCACACGGACAAGCTCTAATGAAAAACTGTTTTTT
TRBV6-1,.,.,12,TRBJ1-6,CASRRQESPLHF,TGTGCCAGCAGAAGACAGGAATCACCCCTCCACTTT
TRBV27,TRBD2,.,14,TRBJ2-3,CASSLERGEDTQYF,TGTGCCAGCAGTTTAGAACGGGGGGAAGATACGCAGTATTTT
TRBV6-5,.,.,15,TRBJ2-3,CASSYTGHLTDTQYF,TGTGCCAGCAGTTATACAGGACACCTCACAGATACGCAGTATTTT
TRBV5-4,.,.,17,TRBJ2-5,CASSLIRDSPLQETQYF,TGTGCCAGCAGCTTGATCCGGGACTCGCCCTTACAAGAGACCCAGTACTTC
TRBV27,TRBD1,.,12,TRBJ1-2,CASSYRGNGYTF,TGTGCCAGCAGTTACAGGGGAAATGGCTACACCTTC
TRBV4-2,TRBD2,.,17,TRBJ2-1,CASSQDKPSGGYNEQFF,TGTGCCAGCAGCCAAGACAAGCCTAGCGGGGGCTACAATGAGCAGTTCTTC
TRBV9,TRBD2,once,16,TRBJ2-1,CASTPWTGGSYNEQFF,TGTGCCAGCACCCCGTGGACGGGGGGCTCCTACAATGAGCAGTTCTTC
TRBV27,TRBD1,.,14,TRBJ2-7,CASRPGQVSYEQYF,TGTGCCAGCAGACCCGGACAGGTCTCCTACGAGCAGTACTTC
TRBV5-1,TRBD1,.,18,TRBJ1-3,CASSLVGQGSLAGNTIYF,TGCGCCAGCAGCTTGGTGGGACAGGGGTCTTTGGCGGGAAACACCATATATTTT
TRBV7-2,.,.,14,TRBJ2-3,CASSRGPHGDTQYF,TGTGCCAGCAGCAGGGGCCCTCATGGTGATACGCAGTATTTT
TRBV7-8,.,.,15,TRBJ2-1,CASSLGRNRYNEQFF,TGTGCCAGCAGCTTAGGTCGCAACAGATACAATGAGCAGTTCTTC
TRBV19,.,.,14,TRBJ2-6,CASASLSGANVLTF,TGTGCCAGCGCCTCACTGTCCGGGGCCAACGTCCTGACTTTC
TRBV12-5,TRBD1,.,17,TRBJ1-4,CASGFPGQGATNEKLFF,TGTGCTAGTGGTTTCCCGGGACAGGGAGCAACTAATGAAAAACTGTTTTTT
TRBV4-1,TRBD1,.,18,TRBJ1-6,CASSQVATGGSYNSPLHF,TGCGCCAGCAGCCAAGTTGCGACAGGGGGCTCCTATAATTCACCCCTCCACTTT
TRBV7-2,.,.,15,TRBJ2-5,CASSLGPSGWETQYF,TGTGCCAGCAGCTTAGGGCCCTCCGGGTGGGAGACCCAGTACTTC
TRBV14,.,.,13,TRBJ2-5,CASSQDFLETQYF,TGTGCCAGCAGCCAAGATTTTCTTGAGACCCAGTACTTC
TRBV10-3,TRBD1,.,15,TRBJ2-7,CAIRPGQGSSGEQYF,TGTGCCATCAGACCGGGACAGGGGAGTTCGGGGGAGCAGTACTTC
TRBV6-1,TRBD1,.,13,TRBJ1-2,CASSFRGAGGYTF,TGTGCCAGCAGTTTCAGGGGGGCAGGGGGCTACACCTTC
TRBV5-1,.,.,13,TRBJ2-4,CASSPRLGNIQYF,TGCGCCAGCAGCCCTCGACTAGGAAACATTCAGTACTTC
TRBV7-2,.,.,12,TRBJ2-7,CASSSNRYEQYF,TGTGCCAGCAGCTCGAACAGGTACGAGCAGTACTTC
TRBV6-6,TRBD1,.,16,TRBJ2-4,CASSYSTPGQGNSQYF,TGTGCCAGCAGTTACTCTACTCCGGGACAGGGAAACAGTCAGTACTTC
TRBV5-5,.,.,16,TRBJ1-1,CASSPGAWAQNTEAFF,TGTGCCAGCAGCCCCGGCGCTTGGGCACAGAACACTGAAGCTTTCTTT
TRBV27,TRBD1,.,16,TRBJ2-1,CASGALGQGGWGEQFF,TGTGCCAGCGGGGCACTAGGACAGGGAGGTTGGGGTGAGCAGTTCTTC
TRBV30,TRBD1,.,14,TRBJ2-1,CAWSVLTGAQEQFF,TGTGCCTGGAGTGTACTGACAGGGGCCCAGGAGCAGTTCTTC
TRBV19,TRBD1,.,14,TRBJ1-4,CASTNRGLSEKLFF,TGTGCCAGTACCAACAGGGGGCTGAGTGAAAAACTGTTTTTT
TRBV6-5,.,.,16,TRBJ1-6,CASSYSASGAGSPLHF,TGTGCCAGCAGTTACTCGGCCTCAGGGGCCGGGTCACCCCTCCACTTT
TRBV27,.,few,11,TRBJ1-1,CASTSGSEAFF,TGTGCCAGCACTTCGGGGTCTGAAGCTTTCTTT
TRBV14,TRBD1,.,13,TRBJ2-1,CASSRGTGGEQFF,TGTGCCAGCAGCCGGGGGACAGGGGGTGAGCAGTTCTTC
TRBV11-2,.,few,14,TRBJ1-2,CASSLVSANYGYTF,TGTGCCAGCAGCTTAGTATCAGCTAACTATGGCTACACCTTC
TRBV7-9,TRBD1,.,15,TRBJ1-3,CASSSGTGGYSTIYF,TGTGCCAGCAGCTCCGGGACAGGGGGTTACAGCACCATATATTTT
TRBV5-1,TRBD1,.,14,TRBJ1-1,CASSLGDRGTEAFF,TGCGCCAGCAGCTTGGGGGACAGGGGTACTGAAGCTTTCTTT
TRBV9,TRBD2,.,16,TRBJ2-2,CASSVGSGANTGELFF,TGTGCCAGCAGCGTAGGTAGCGGGGCGAACACCGGGGAGCTGTTTTTT
TRBV2,.,.,14,TRBJ1-4,CASSTGLVNEKLFF,TGTGCCAGCAGCACAGGATTGGTCAATGAAAAACTGTTTTTT
TRBV6-5,TRBD1,.,13,TRBJ1-2,CASGQGTVAGYTF,TGTGCCAGCGGACAGGGCACGGTTGCGGGCTACACCTTC
TRBV5-1,TRBD1,.,15,TRBJ2-2,CASMADRGNSGELFF,TGCGCCAGCATGGCGGACAGGGGTAATTCCGGGGAGCTGTTTTTT
TRBV7-2,.,.,16,TRBJ1-6,CASSTSGPGLNSPLHF,TGTGCCAGCAGCACCTCGGGACCAGGACTAAATTCACCCCTCCACTTT
TRBV5-1,TRBD1,.,17,TRBJ2-2,CASSLETGARTIGELFF,TGCGCCAGCAGCTTGGAAACAGGGGCGCGGACGATCGGGGAGCTGTTTTTT
TRBV5-8,.,.,16,TRBJ2-3,CASSLLGPEITDTQYF,TGTGCCAGCAGCTTGTTGGGCCCGGAAATCACAGATACGCAGTATTTT
TRBV5-1,.,few,11,TRBJ2-7,CASSSQGEQYF,TGCGCCAGCAGCTCACAGGGTGAACAGTACTTC
TRBV9,.,.,16,TRBJ2-7,CASSESTGRAPYEQYF,TGTGCCAGCAGCGAGTCCACAGGGCGCGCCCCCTACGAGCAGTACTTC
TRBV11-3,TRBD2,.,15,TRBJ2-2,CASSSGTTNTGELFF,TGTGCCAGCAGCTCCGGGACTACGAACACCGGGGAGCTGTTTTTT
TRBV5-1,.,.,12,TRBJ2-7,CASSRDSYEQYF,TGCGCCAGCAGCCGGGACTCATACGAGCAGTACTTC
TRBV25-1,.,.,12,TRBJ1-2,CASSEAIYGYTF,TGTGCCAGCAGTGAGGCCATCTATGGCTACACCTTC
TRBV20-1,.,.,11,TRBJ1-2,CSAEGDYGYTF,TGCAGTGCCGAGGGGGACTATGGCTACACCTTC
TRBV2,.,.,13,TRBJ1-6,CASSNRDITPLHF,TGTGCCAGCAGTAACCGGGACATAACACCCCTCCACTTT
TRBV5-1,TRBD1,.,15,TRBJ1-4,CASSLGDSSGEKLFF,TGCGCCAGCAGCTTGGGGGACAGTTCGGGCGAAAAACTGTTTTTT
TRBV7-8,TRBD2,.,15,TRBJ2-7,CASTLTASGGYEQYF,TGTGCCAGCACCCTAACGGCTAGCGGGGGCTACGAGCAGTACTTC
TRBV5-5,TRBD1,.,14,TRBJ1-4,CASSWTGANEKLFF,TGTGCCAGCAGCTGGACAGGGGCTAATGAAAAACTGTTTTTT
TRBV2,.,.,15,TRBJ2-3,CASPNYVSSTDTQYF,TGTGCCAGCCCTAATTATGTCTCTAGCACAGATACGCAGTATTTT
TRBV4-3,TRBD1,.,15,TRBJ2-5,CASSPGTGRQETQYF,TGCGCCAGCAGCCCCGGGACAGGAAGACAAGAGACCCAGTACTTC
TRBV5-4,.,.,15,TRBJ1-2,CASSLDQATSYGYTF,TGTGCCAGCAGCTTGGATCAGGCAACATCCTATGGCTACACCTTC
TRBV13,.,.,15,TRBJ2-7,CASSLAPHAMGEQYF,TGTGCCAGCAGCTTAGCGCCCCACGCGATGGGCGAGCAGTACTTC
TRBV18,.,.,14,TRBJ2-7,CASSPSGGLDEQYF,TGTGCCAGCTCACCATCCGGGGGTCTCGACGAGCAGTACTTC